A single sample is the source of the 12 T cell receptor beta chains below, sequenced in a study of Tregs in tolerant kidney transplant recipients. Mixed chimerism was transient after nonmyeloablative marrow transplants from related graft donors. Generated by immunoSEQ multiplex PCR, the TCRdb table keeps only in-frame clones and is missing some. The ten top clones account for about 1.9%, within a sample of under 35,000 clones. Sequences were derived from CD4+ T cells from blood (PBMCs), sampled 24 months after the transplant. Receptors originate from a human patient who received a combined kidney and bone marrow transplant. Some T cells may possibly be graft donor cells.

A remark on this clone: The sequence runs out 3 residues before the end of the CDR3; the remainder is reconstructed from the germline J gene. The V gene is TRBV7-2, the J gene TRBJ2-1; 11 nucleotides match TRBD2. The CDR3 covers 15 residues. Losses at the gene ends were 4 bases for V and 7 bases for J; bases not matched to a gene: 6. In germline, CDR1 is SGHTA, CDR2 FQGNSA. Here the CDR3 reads CASSYTTSGSNEQFF. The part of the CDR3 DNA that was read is TGTGCCAGCAGCTATACCACTAGCGGGAGTAATGAG.

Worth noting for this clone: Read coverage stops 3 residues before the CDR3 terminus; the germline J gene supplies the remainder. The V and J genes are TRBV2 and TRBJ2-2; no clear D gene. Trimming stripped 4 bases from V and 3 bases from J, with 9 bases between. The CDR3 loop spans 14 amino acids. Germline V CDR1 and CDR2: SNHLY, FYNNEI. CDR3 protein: CASSVDRDTGELFF. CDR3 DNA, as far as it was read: TGTGCCAGCAGTGTAGACCGGGACACCGGGGAG.

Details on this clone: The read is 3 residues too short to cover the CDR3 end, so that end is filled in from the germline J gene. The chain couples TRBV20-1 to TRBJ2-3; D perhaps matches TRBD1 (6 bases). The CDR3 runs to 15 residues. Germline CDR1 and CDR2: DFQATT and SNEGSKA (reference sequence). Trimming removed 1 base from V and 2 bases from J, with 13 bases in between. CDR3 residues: CSARGTVIPTDTQYF. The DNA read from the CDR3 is TGCAGTGCTAGAGGGACAGTGATCCCCACAGATACG.

CDR3 amino acids: CASGGQGPETQYF. CDR3 DNA, as far as it was read: TGTGCCAGCGGGGGACAGGGACCAGAGACC. V usage is TRBV2 and J usage is TRBJ2-5, with TRBD1 matching over 9 bases. The read ends 3 residues early relative to the CDR3; the germline J gene fills the gap. The CDR3 runs to 13 residues. Germline V lookup: CDR1 SNHLY, CDR2 FYNNEI. Unmatched junction bases numbered 5, after V lost 8 bases and J lost 4 bases.

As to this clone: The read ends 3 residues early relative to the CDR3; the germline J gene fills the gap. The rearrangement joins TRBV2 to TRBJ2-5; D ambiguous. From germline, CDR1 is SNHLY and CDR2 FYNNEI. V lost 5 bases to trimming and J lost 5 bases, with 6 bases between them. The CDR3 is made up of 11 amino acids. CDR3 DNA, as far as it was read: TGTGCCAGCAGTTTACTCGAGACC. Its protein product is CASSLLET. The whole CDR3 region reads CASSLLETQYF.

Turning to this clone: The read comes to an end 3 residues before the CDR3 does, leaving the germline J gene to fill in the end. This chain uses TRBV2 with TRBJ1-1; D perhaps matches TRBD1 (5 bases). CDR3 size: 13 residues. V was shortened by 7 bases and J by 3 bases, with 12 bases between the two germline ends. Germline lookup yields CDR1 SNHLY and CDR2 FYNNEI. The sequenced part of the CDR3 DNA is TGTGCCAGCAACTGGGGCAGGGACACTGAA. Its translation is CASNWGRDTE. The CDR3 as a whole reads CASNWGRDTEAFF.

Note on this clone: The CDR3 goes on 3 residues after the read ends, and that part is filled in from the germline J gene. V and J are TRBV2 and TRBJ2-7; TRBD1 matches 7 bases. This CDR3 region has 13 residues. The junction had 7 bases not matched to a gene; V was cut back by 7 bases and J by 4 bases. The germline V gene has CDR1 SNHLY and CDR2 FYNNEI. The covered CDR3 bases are TGTGCCAGCATCCGGGACAGAATGTACGAG. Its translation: CASIRDRMYE. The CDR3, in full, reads CASIRDRMYEQYF. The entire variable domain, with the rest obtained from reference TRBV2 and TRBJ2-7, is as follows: EPEVTQTPSHQVTQMGQEVILRCVPISNHLYFYWYRQILGQKVEFLVSFYNNEISEKSEIFDDQFSVERPDGSNFTLKIRSTKLEDSAMYFCASIRDRMYEQYFGPGTRLTVT.

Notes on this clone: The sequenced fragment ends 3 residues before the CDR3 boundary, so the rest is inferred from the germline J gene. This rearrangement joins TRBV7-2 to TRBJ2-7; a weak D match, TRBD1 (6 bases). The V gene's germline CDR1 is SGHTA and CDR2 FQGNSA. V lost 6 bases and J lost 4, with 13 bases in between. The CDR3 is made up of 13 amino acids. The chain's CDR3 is CASRPGHSYEQYF. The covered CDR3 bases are TGTGCCAGCAGACCGGGACATAGTTACGAG. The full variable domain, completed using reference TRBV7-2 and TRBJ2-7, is GAGVSQSPSNKVTEKGKDVELRCDPISGHTALYWYRQSLGQGLEFLIYFQGNSAPDKSGLPSDRFSAERTGGSVSTLTIQRTQQEDSAVYLCASRPGHSYEQYFGPGTRLTVT.

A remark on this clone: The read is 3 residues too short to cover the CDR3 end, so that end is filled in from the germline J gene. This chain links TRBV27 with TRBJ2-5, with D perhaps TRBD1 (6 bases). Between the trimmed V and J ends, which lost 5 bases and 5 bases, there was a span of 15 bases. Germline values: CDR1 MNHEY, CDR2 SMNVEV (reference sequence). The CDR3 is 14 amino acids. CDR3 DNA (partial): TGTGCCAGCAGTAACAGGGCTGGGTGGGAGACC. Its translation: CASSNRAGWET. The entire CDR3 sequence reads CASSNRAGWETQYF.

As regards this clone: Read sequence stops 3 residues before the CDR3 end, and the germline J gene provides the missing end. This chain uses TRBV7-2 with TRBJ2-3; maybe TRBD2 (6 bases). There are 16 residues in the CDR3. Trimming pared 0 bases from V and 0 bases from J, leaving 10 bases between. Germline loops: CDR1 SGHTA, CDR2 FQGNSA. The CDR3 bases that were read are TGTGCCAGCAGCTTAGCGGGGCGGGGCAGCACAGATACG. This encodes CASSLAGRGSTDT. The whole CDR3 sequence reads CASSLAGRGSTDTQYF. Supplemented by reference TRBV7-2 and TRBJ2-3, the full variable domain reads GAGVSQSPSNKVTEKGKDVELRCDPISGHTALYWYRQSLGQGLEFLIYFQGNSAPDKSGLPSDRFSAERTGGSVSTLTIQRTQQEDSAVYLCASSLAGRGSTDTQYFGPGTRLTVL.

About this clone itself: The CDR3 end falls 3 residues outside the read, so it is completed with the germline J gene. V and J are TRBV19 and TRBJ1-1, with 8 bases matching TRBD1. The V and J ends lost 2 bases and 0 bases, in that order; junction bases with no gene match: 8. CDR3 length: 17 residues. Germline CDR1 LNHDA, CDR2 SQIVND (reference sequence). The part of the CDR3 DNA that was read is TGTGCCAGTAGTATATTAGGCAGGGGGCTAATGAACACTGAA. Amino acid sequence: CASSILGRGLMNTE. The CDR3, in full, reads CASSILGRGLMNTEAFF. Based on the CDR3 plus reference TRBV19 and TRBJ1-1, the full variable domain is DGGITQSPKYLFRKEGQNVTLSCEQNLNHDAMYWYRQDPGQGLRLIYYSQIVNDFQKGDIAEGYSVSREKKESFPLTVTSAQKNPTAFYLCASSILGRGLMNTEAFFGQGTRLTVV.

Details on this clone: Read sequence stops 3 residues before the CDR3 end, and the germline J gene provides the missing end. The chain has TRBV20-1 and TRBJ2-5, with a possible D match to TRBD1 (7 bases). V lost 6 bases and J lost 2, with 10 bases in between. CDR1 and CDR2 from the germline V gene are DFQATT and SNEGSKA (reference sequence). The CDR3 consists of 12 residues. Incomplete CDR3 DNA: TGCAGTGCAGCAGGGGGGCAAGAGACC. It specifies CSAAGGQET. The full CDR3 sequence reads CSAAGGQETQYF.